This TCR beta chain was recorded in a study of T cell repertoires in cytomegalovirus infection. For this clonotype: Its antigen is unknown.

The CDR3 is 12 amino acids. Per germline, CDR1 SQVTM and CDR2 ANQGSEA. Trimming removed 8 bases from V and 3 bases from J, with 13 bases in between. TCRdb processed the reads anew with MiXCR; each CDR3 protein has one entry. The sample holds around 750,000 distinct CDR3 sequences, 30% to 35% seen once. The rearrangement uses TRBV29-1 and TRBJ1-2; D unresolved. This TCR derives from a human donor in good health (CMV status not recorded). Some clones in this sample may be carry-over from other donors' samples. This specimen was cultured CD8+ T cells from PBMCs, taken from culture after CMV antigen stimulation. CDR3 region: CSISGVYYGYTF. The CDR3 region has the DNA TGCAGCATTTCGGGCGTTTACTATGGCTACACCTTC.